This entry is about one T cell receptor beta chain. The antigen this receptor binds is unknown. No much larger clone is present one base from it, and per-base qualities are unavailable. At one collaborating source in Seattle, patients were enrolled during active infection and were followed longitudinally through the course of disease. The collaborating institutions used their own protocols to collect whole blood in K2EDTA tubes. Collaborator samples were shipped for TCRbeta analysis as frozen whole blood, isolated PBMCs, or DNA extracted from either sample type. V lost 3 bases and J lost 2 bases, and the count of bases not matched to a germline gene is 3. Reading from cysteine to phenylalanine, the CDR3 counts 15 amino acids. Of the read, only the CDR3 DNA is kept; its 45 bases are in frame from base 1. Per the germline V gene, SGDLS is the CDR1 and YYNGEE is the CDR2. This record belongs to a study of blood T cell repertoires in COVID-19 (TCRdb year 2020). Context from the whole study: The collaborator samples originated in the United States, Italy and Spain and spanned the acute and convalescent phases of COVID-19. The material from the prospective study consisted of cDNA or gDNA derived from T cells, B-cell-depleted T cells, or PBMCs. Deeply sampled blood TCRbeta repertoires from subjects exposed to, actively infected with, or recovered from COVID-19 were included in the dataset. The repertoires were released in a freely available public database meant as a resource for research on the immune response to SARS-CoV-2. Samples were obtained from the ongoing ImmuneRACE study (first 160 participants) and from 950 to 1,500 subjects provided by 6 global collaborators. A de-identified subject ID, COVID-19 status, age in years and sex were almost always included in the sample metadata. Where available, HLA class I and class II types were obtained from metadata supplied by the sample provider rather than from assay-based typing.

The study at large found these results: How much clinical and demographic metadata was included differed by source and by participant, and the metadata was provided uncurated.

TCRbeta CDR3 regions were amplified from genomic DNA by means of the immunoSEQ Assay, a bias-controlled multiplex PCR. In the original analysis: Nucleated cell counts per sample were estimated from amplification of reference gene primers within the assay. To quantify the absolute abundance of each unique TCRbeta CDR3 rearrangement, sequence reads were collapsed and filtered. For each sample, productive Simpson clonality was calculated as the square root of Simpson's diversity index across productive rearrangements. TCRdb took this table from immuneACCESS and kept in-frame rearrangements with V and J called. Such tables lack part of the clones; where checked against another copy, unresolved V genes explain under half of the gap, and the rest is unexplained. D and trimming were read from the DNA, whereas the V and J calls and clone size are those reported in that table. Recorded for this sample are approximately 440,000 clones; 70% to 90% of them occurred a single time. In total, the top ten clones hold roughly 12% of the sample.

The material sequenced was peripheral blood. The receptor comes from a woman aged 50 to 60 with COVID-19, enrolled during active disease. The chain employs TRBV9 and TRBJ2-1; 9 central nucleotides agree with TRBD2. CDR3 region: CASSALAGPYNEQFF. The nucleotides read TGTGCCAGCAGCGCCCTAGCGGGGCCCTACAATGAGCAGTTCTTC. Beyond the CDR3, the reference TRBV9 and TRBJ2-1 genes provide the residues; the full variable domain reads: DSGVTQTPKHLITATGQRVTLRCSPRSGDLSVYWYQQSLDQGLQFLIQYYNGEERAKGNILERFSAQQFPDLHSELNLSSLELGDSALYFCASSALAGPYNEQFFGPGTRLTVL.